Sequencing of this T cell receptor (beta chain) was carried out in a study of CD8+CD57+ T cells in acquired aplastic anemia. Study at large: Each DNA sample taken from sorted CD4+ and CD8+ cells came to roughly 3.5 ug on average. Study findings and constraints: Patients and controls shared 25 to 30 CD8+ CDR3 sequences.

Investigators profiled TCR beta VDJ and CDR3 from genomic DNA template. TCRdb processed the reads anew with MiXCR; each CDR3 protein has one entry. The sample carries around 200,000 distinct CDR3 sequences, over 40% recorded once. Selection for sequencing was limited to patients who had shown CD8+CD57+ cell expansion by flow cytometry. Patients uniformly had severe acquired aplastic anemia. Germline CDR1 and CDR2: SEHNR and FQNEAQ (reference sequence). Trimming removed 5 bases at V and 0 bases at J, with 10 bases between. This CDR3 has 14 amino acids. A word on this clonotype: No antigen is known for it.

The source is a human donor with aplastic anemia. Sample: sorted CD4+, CD8+, or CD8+CD57+ T cells (not recorded which) from PBMCs. The chain is built from TRBV7-9 and TRBJ2-5; unclear D gene. The CDR3 DNA is TGTGCCAGCAGCAGTCCCTGGTACCAAGAGACCCAGTACTTC. Translated, it gives CASSSPWYQETQYF.